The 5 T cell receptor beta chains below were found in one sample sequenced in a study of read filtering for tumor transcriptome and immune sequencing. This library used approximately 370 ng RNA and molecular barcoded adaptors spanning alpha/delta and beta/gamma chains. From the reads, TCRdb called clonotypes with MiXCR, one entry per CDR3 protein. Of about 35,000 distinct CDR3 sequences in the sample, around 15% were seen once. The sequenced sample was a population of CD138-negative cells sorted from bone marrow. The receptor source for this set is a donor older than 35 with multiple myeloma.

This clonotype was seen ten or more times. In nucleotides, the CDR3 is TGTGCCAGCAGTTGGACGGGAGGGTATGGCTACACCTTC. This codes for CASSWTGGYGYTF. The chain combines TRBV6-5 with TRBJ1-2; D remains ambiguous. The CDR3 consists of 13 residues. V dropped 4 bases and J dropped 5 bases, with 11 bases sitting between them. CDR1 is MNHEY and CDR2 is SVGAGI in the germline V gene.

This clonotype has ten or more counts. Written as DNA, the CDR3 is TGTGCCAGCGGGGGGGCCTTACCTGAGCAGTTCTTC. Translating it yields CASGGALPEQFF. The chain carries TRBV28 and TRBJ2-1; maybe TRBD2 (7 bases). Germline V lookup: CDR1 MDHEN, CDR2 SYDVKM. The CDR3 consists of 12 residues. V was shortened by 8 bases and J by 9 bases, with 14 bases between the two germline ends.

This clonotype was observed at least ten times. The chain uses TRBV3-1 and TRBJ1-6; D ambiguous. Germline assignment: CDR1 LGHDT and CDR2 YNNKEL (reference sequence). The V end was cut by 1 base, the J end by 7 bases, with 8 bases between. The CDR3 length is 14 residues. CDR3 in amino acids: CASSQGGWNSPLHF. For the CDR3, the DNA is TGTGCCAGCAGCCAAGGGGGTTGGAATTCACCCCTCCACTTT. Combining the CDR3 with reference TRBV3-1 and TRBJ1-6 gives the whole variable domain DTAVSQTPKYLVTQMGNDKSIKCEQNLGHDTMYWYKQDSKKFLKIMFSYNNKELIINETVPNRFSPKSPDKAHLNLHINSLELGDSAVYFCASSQGGWNSPLHFGNGTRLTVT.

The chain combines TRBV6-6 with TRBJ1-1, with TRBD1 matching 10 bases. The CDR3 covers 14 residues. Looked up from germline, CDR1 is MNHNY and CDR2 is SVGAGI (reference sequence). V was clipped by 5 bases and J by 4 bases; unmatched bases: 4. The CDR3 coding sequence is TGTGCCAGCAGTCCTCGGACAGGGGGCACTGAAGCTTTCTTT. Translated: CASSPRTGGTEAFF.

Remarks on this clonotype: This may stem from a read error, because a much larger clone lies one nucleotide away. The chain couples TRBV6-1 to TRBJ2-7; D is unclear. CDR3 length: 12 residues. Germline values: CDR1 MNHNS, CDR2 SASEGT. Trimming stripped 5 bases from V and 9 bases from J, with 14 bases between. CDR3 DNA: TGTGCCAGCAGTCTGACCCCTTCCGGGCAGTACTTC. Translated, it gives CASSLTPSGQYF.